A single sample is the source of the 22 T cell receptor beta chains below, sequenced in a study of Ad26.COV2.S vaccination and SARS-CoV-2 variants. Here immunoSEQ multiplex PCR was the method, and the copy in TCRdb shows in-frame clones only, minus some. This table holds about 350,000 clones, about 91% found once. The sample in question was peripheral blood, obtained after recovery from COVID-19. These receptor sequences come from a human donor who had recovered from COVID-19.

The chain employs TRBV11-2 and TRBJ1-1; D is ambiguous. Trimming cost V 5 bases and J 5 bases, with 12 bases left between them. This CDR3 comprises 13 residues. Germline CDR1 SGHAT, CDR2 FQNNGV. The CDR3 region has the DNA TGTGCCAGCAGCGAGGGCCCTTGGACTGAAGCTTTCTTT. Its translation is CASSEGPWTEAFF.

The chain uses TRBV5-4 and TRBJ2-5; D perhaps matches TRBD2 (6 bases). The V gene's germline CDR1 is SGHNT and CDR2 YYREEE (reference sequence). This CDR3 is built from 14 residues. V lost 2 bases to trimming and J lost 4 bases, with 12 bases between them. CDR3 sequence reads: CASSFRRETETQYF. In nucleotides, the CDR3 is TGTGCCAGCAGCTTCCGTCGGGAGACAGAGACCCAGTACTTC.

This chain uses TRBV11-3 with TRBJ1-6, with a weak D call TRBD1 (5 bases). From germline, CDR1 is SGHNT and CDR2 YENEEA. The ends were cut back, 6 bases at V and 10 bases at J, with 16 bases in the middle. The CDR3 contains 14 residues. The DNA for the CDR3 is TGTGCCAGCAGACTAGACAGAGTTAGCTCACCCCTCCACTTT. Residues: CASRLDRVSSPLHF.

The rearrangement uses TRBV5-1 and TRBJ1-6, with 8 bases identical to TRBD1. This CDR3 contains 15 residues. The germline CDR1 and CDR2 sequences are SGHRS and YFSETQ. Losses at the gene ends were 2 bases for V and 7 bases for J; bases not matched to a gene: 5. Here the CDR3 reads CASSFGQGQNSPLHF. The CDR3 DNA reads TGCGCCAGCAGCTTTGGACAGGGACAAAATTCACCCCTCCACTTT.

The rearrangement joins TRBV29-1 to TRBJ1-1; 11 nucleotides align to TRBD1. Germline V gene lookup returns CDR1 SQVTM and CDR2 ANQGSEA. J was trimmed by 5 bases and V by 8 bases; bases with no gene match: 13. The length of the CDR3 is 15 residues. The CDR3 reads CSSLRSDRGQTEAFF. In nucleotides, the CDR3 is TGCAGCTCACTGAGGTCGGACAGGGGGCAAACTGAAGCTTTCTTT.

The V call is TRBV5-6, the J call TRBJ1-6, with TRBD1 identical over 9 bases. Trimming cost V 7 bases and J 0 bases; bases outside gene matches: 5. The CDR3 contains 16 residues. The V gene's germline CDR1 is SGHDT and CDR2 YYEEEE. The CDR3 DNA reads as TGTGCCAGCGGGGGGACAGGGAGCTCCTATAATTCACCCCTCCACTTT. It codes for CASGGTGSSYNSPLHF.

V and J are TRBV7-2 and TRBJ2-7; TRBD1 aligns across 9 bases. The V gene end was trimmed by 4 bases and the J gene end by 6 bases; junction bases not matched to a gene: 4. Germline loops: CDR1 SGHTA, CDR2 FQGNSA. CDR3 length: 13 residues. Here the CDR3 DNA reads TGTGCCAGCAGCTCCCGGACAGGGGTCGAGCAGTACTTC. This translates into CASSSRTGVEQYF.

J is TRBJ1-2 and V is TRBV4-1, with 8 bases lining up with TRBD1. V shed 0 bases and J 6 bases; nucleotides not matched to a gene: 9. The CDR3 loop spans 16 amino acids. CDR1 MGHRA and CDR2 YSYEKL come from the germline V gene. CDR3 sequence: CASSQDDGWDRHGYTF. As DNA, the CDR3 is TGCGCCAGCAGCCAAGATGACGGTTGGGACAGGCATGGCTACACCTTC.

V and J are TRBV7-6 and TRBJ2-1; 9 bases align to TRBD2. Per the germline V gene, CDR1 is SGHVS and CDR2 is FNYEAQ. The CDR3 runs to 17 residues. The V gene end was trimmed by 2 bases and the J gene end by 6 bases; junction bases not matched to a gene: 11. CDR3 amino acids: CASSLFPAGGPGNEQFF. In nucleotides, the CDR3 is TGTGCCAGCAGCTTATTCCCGGCGGGGGGGCCGGGCAATGAGCAGTTCTTC.

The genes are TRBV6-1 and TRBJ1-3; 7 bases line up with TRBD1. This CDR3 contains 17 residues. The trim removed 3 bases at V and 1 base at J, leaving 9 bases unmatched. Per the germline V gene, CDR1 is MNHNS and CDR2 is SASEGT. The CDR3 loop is CASSDYRGAESGNTIYF. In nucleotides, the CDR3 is TGTGCCAGCAGTGATTACAGGGGCGCGGAATCTGGAAACACCATATATTTT.

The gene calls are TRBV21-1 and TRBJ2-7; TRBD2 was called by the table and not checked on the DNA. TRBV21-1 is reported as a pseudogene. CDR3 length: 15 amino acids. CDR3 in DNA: TGTGCCAGCAGCAAAGGAGAGAACTCTTCCTACGAGCAGTACTTC. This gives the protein CASSKGENSSYEQYF.

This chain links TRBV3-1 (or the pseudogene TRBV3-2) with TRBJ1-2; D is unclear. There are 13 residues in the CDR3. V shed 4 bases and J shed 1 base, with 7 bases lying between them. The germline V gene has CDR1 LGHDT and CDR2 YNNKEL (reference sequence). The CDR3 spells CASSPRGNYGYTF. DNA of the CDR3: TGTGCCAGCAGCCCCAGAGGTAACTATGGCTACACCTTC.

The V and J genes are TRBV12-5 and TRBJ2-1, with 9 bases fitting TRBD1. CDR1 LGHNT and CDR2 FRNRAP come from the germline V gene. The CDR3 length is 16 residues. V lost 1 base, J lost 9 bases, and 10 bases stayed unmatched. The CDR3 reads CASGLAWDREVGEQFF. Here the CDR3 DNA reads TGTGCTAGTGGTTTGGCCTGGGACAGGGAGGTAGGTGAGCAGTTCTTC.

The CDR3 here is CASSLGGTVAYEQYF. Here the CDR3 DNA reads TGTGCCAGCAGCTTAGGGGGGACAGTTGCCTACGAGCAGTACTTC. The V and J genes are TRBV7-9 and TRBJ2-7, with TRBD1 identical over 7 bases. CDR3 length: 15 amino acids. V shed 1 base, J shed 2 bases, and the junction held 5 bases outside the gene matches. Germline CDR1 and CDR2: SEHNR and FQNEAQ (reference sequence).

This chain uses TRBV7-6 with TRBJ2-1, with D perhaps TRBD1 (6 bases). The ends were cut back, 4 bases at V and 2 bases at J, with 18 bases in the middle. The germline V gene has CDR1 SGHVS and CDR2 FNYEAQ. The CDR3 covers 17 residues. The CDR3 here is CASSSSWGLGPYNEQFF. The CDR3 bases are TGTGCCAGCAGCTCAAGTTGGGGGCTCGGGCCCTACAATGAGCAGTTCTTC.

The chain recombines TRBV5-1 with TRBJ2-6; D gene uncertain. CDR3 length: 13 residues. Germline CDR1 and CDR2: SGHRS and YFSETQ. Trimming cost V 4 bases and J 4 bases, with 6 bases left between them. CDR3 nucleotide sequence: TGCGCCAGCAGCGTAAGCGGGGCCAACGTCCTGACTTTC. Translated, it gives CASSVSGANVLTF.

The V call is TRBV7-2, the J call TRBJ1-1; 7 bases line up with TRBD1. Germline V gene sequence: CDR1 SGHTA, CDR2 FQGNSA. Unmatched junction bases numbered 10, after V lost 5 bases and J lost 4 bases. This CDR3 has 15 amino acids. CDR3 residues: CASSPHRGEGTEAFF. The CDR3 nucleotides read TGTGCCAGCAGCCCTCACAGGGGTGAGGGCACTGAAGCTTTCTTT.

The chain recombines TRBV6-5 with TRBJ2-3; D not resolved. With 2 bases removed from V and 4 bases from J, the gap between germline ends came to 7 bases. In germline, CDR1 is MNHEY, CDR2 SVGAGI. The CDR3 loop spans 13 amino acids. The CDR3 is CASSYGQADTQYF. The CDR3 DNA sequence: TGTGCCAGCAGTTACGGGCAGGCAGATACGCAGTATTTT.

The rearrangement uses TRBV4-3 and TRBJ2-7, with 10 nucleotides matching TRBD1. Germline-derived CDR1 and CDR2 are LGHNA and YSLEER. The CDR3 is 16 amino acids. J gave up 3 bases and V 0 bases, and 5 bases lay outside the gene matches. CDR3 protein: CASSQDQGTGDYEQYF. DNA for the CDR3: TGCGCCAGCAGCCAAGATCAGGGGACAGGGGACTACGAGCAGTACTTC.

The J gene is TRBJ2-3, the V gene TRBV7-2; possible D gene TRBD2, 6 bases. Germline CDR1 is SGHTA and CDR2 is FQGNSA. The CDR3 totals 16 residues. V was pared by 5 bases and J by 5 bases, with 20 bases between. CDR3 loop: CASSTTWGVPVDTQYF. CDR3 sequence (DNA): TGTGCCAGCAGCACTACGTGGGGGGTACCGGTAGATACGCAGTATTTT.

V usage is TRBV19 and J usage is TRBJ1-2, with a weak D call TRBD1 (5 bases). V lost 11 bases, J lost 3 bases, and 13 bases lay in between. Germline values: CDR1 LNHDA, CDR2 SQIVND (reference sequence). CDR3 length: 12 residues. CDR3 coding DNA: TGTGCCGGTCAAGGGGCGGACTATGGCTACACCTTC. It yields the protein CAGQGADYGYTF.

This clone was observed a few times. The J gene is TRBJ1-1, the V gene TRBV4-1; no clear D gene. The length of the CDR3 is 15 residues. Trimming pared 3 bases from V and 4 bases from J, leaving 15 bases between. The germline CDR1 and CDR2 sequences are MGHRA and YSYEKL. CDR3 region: CASSQVAGRSTEAFF. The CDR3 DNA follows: TGCGCCAGCAGCCAGGTGGCTGGTAGGAGCACTGAAGCTTTCTTT.